Listed below are T cell receptor beta chains from one sample, sequenced in a study of blood T cell repertoires in COVID-19. Sequenced by immunoSEQ multiplex PCR; TCRdb stores in-frame clones only, minus some. The sample holds 310,000 or so clones, 87% seen once. Material: peripheral blood. These TCRs come from a man between 50 and 59 years old with active or convalescent COVID-19. The CDR3 runs from the conserved cysteine through the conserved F or W. A D gene is named only where the DNA matches it firmly. The size field is filled for only some rows; it gives once, few, many or a size class.

v_gene,d_gene,abundance,j_gene,CDR3nt,CDR3aa
TRBV4-3,NA,NA,TRBJ1-2,TGCGCCAGCAGCCAAGATGGGTTTACAGGGCAAGGCTACACCTTC,CASSQDGFTGQGYTF
TRBV7-2,NA,once,TRBJ2-1,TGTGCCAGCAGCTCTGGAGTAATCAATGAGCAGTTCTTC,CASSSGVINEQFF
TRBV5-6,NA,NA,TRBJ1-2,TGTGCCAGCAGCCGCGACAGACGACGAGCTAACTATGGCTACACCTTC,CASSRDRRRANYGYTF
TRBV7-6,NA,NA,TRBJ1-2,TGTGCCAGCAGCCCAGGAGAGGGATCGAACTATGGCTACACCTTC,CASSPGEGSNYGYTF
TRBV29-1,TRBD2,NA,TRBJ2-5,TGCAGCGGATTACAGCGGGGCCCTCGGGAGACCCAGTACTTC,CSGLQRGPRETQYF
TRBV28,NA,NA,TRBJ1-5,TGTGCCAGCAGTTTATCAGGTTACAATCAGCCCCAGCATTTT,CASSLSGYNQPQHF
TRBV5-1,TRBD2,once,TRBJ2-1,TGCGCCAGCAGCTTGGCCCCGGGACTAGCGGGTACGAGCTACAATGAGCAGTTCTTC,CASSLAPGLAGTSYNEQFF
TRBV5-1,NA,NA,TRBJ1-2,TGCGCCAGCAGCCCCTACGACAGCTCCTATGGCTACACCTTC,CASSPYDSSYGYTF
TRBV18,NA,NA,TRBJ1-5,TGTGCCAGCTCACCCGGATGGCTATCAGGGGCTAAAGGAAATCAGCCCCAGCATTTT,CASSPGWLSGAKGNQPQHF
TRBV3-1/TRBV3-2,NA,few,TRBJ1-4,TGTGCCAGCAGCCCACAGGGAAATTCTATGCGAACTGAAAAACTGTTTTTT,CASSPQGNSMRTEKLFF
TRBV19,NA,NA,TRBJ2-1,TGTGCCAGTAGTAGGGGGCAGTTTACCTACAATGAGCAGTTCTTC,CASSRGQFTYNEQFF
TRBV14,TRBD1,NA,TRBJ2-3,TGTGCCAGCAGCCAGACAGGGTCCGGAGATACGCAGTATTTT,CASSQTGSGDTQYF
TRBV6-5,TRBD1,NA,TRBJ2-7,TGTGCCAGCAGTTACTCGGTAGGGACAGAACTCGACGAGCAGTACTTC,CASSYSVGTELDEQYF
TRBV5-1,NA,NA,TRBJ1-2,TGCGCCAGCACCACGACAGGTTCGGATGGCTACACCTTC,CASTTTGSDGYTF
TRBV4-3,NA,NA,TRBJ2-1,TGCGCCAGCAGCCAAGATCTTCGGGGCCTTAGCGGTGAGCAGTTCTTC,CASSQDLRGLSGEQFF
TRBV7-2,NA,NA,TRBJ1-5,TGTGCCAGCAGCTCGGGGGTGTATCGGAGGAATCAGCCCCAGCATTTT,CASSSGVYRRNQPQHF
TRBV18,NA,NA,TRBJ1-1,TGTGCCAGCTCACCACCGGGCAGCGGTAACACTGAAGCTTTCTTT,CASSPPGSGNTEAFF
TRBV5-4,TRBD2,NA,TRBJ2-7,TGTGCCAGCAGCCAGACTAGCGGCTCCTACGAGCAGTACTTC,CASSQTSGSYEQYF
TRBV7-9,NA,NA,TRBJ2-5,TGTGCCAGCAGCCCTACGGGCAGGGGTGAGACCCAGTACTTC,CASSPTGRGETQYF
TRBV4-3,TRBD1,NA,TRBJ1-1,TGCGCCAGCAGCCTGGACAGGCCTGGAACTGAAGCTTTCTTT,CASSLDRPGTEAFF
TRBV7-2,TRBD2,NA,TRBJ2-5,TGTGCCAGCAGCTTAGCGATAGCGGGGGAGCAAGAGACCCAGTACTTC,CASSLAIAGEQETQYF
TRBV20-1,TRBD2,NA,TRBJ2-1,TGCAGTGCTAGTAGCCCCAGCGGGGGGGACCTCAATGAGCAGTTCTTC,CSASSPSGGDLNEQFF
TRBV5-5,TRBD1,NA,TRBJ2-5,TGTGCCAGCAGCACCCGACAGGGGTGGGAGACCCAGTACTTC,CASSTRQGWETQYF
TRBV14,NA,NA,TRBJ2-3,TGTGCCAGCAGCCTCACTCACCTCCCAGATACGCAGTATTTT,CASSLTHLPDTQYF
TRBV29-1,NA,NA,TRBJ1-4,TGCAGCGTTCGACCGGACACAATAGTTGAAAAACTGTTTTTT,CSVRPDTIVEKLFF
TRBV2,NA,NA,TRBJ2-7,TGTGCCAGCAGGTACCCTCGGTCCTACGAGCAGTACTTC,CASRYPRSYEQYF
TRBV4-1,TRBD2,NA,TRBJ2-7,TGCGCCAGCAGCCCCGAGCGATTAGCGGGGAACCCCTACGAGCAGTACTTC,CASSPERLAGNPYEQYF
TRBV19,NA,NA,TRBJ2-5,TGTGCCAGTAGTATATCCGAGGACCCCGGGAAGACCCAGTACTTC,CASSISEDPGKTQYF
TRBV5-1,TRBD2,NA,TRBJ2-5,TGCGCCAGCAGCTTATCTAGCGGGGGTGAGACCCAGTACTTC,CASSLSSGGETQYF
TRBV7-3,TRBD2,NA,TRBJ2-2,TGTGCCAGCAGCTTGTGGGCTAGCGGGGACATCGGGGAGCTGTTTTTT,CASSLWASGDIGELFF
TRBV5-4,TRBD1,once,TRBJ2-1,TGTGCCAGCAGCGGACCACGGACAGGTATGTCCTACAATGAGCAGTTCTTC,CASSGPRTGMSYNEQFF
TRBV6-5,NA,many,TRBJ1-6,TGTGCCAGCAGTTACTTGGGACATAGCATAAATTCACCCCTCCACTTT,CASSYLGHSINSPLHF
TRBV5-1,NA,NA,TRBJ1-2,TGCGCCAGCACCATGAGGCCACAGGCGGGCTACACCTTC,CASTMRPQAGYTF
TRBV6-5,NA,NA,TRBJ1-5,TGTGCCAGCAGTATACAGGGAAACAATCAGCCCCAGCATTTT,CASSIQGNNQPQHF
TRBV10-3,NA,NA,TRBJ1-2,TGTGCCATCGGCCTGGGGAGAAACTATGGCTACACCTTC,CAIGLGRNYGYTF
TRBV18,TRBD2,NA,TRBJ2-1,TGTGCCAGCTCACCACCTAGCGGGAGATACAATGAGCAGTTCTTC,CASSPPSGRYNEQFF
TRBV28,TRBD1,NA,TRBJ1-1,TGTGCCAGCATTCGAGGTGGGACAGGGGACACTGAAGCTTTCTTT,CASIRGGTGDTEAFF
TRBV11-2,TRBD1,once,TRBJ2-5,TGTGCCAGCAGCACGGGACAGCAAGAGACCCAGTACTTC,CASSTGQQETQYF
TRBV20-1,NA,NA,TRBJ2-5,TGCAGTGCTAGAGATAAAGAGACCCAGTACTTC,CSARDKETQYF
TRBV2,NA,NA,TRBJ2-2,TGTGCCAGCAAGAGGGACTCTGGACGGGAGCTGTTTTTT,CASKRDSGRELFF
TRBV23-1,NA,NA,TRBJ2-7,TGCGCCAGCAGTCAATATCTCCGACAGATCTACGAGCAGTACTTC,CASSQYLRQIYEQYF
TRBV12-3/TRBV12-4,NA,NA,TRBJ1-2,TGTGCCAGCAGTTCAGGGGAAGTCGACTACACCTTC,CASSSGEVDYTF
TRBV5-4,NA,NA,TRBJ1-1,TGTGCCAGCAGCCAAGATGAGGTACTTACTGAAGCTTTCTTT,CASSQDEVLTEAFF
TRBV4-1,TRBD1,NA,TRBJ1-4,TGCGCCAGCAGCCAACTACCGGGACAGGGGAATGAAAAACTGTTTTTT,CASSQLPGQGNEKLFF
TRBV4-1,TRBD1,NA,TRBJ1-4,TGCGCCAGCAGCCAAGATACGGGACAGCCGTGGGAAAAACTGTTTTTT,CASSQDTGQPWEKLFF
TRBV7-2,NA,NA,TRBJ1-2,TGTGCCAGCAGCCCCCGGGGGGGGGAGCGGGGCTACACCTTC,CASSPRGGERGYTF
TRBV4-1,TRBD1,NA,TRBJ1-1,TGCGCCAGCAGCCAACCCGGGGACAGGGTAAAGAACACTGAAGCTTTCTTT,CASSQPGDRVKNTEAFF
TRBV7-9,TRBD1,once,TRBJ1-2,TGTGCCAGCGATCCGGGACAGGGAAGAAATGGCTACACCTTC,CASDPGQGRNGYTF
TRBV28,NA,NA,TRBJ1-3,TGTGCCAGCAGCCCCCCGGGAGGGGAAAACACCATATATTTT,CASSPPGGENTIYF
TRBV5-4,NA,NA,TRBJ1-1,TGTGCCAGCAGCTTGCAGGACACTGAAGCTTTCTTT,CASSLQDTEAFF
TRBV5-1,TRBD1,NA,TRBJ1-4,TGCGCCAGCAGCTTGGCGGGGGACAGGGGGCAGGAAAAACTGTTTTTT,CASSLAGDRGQEKLFF